This T cell receptor (beta chain) was captured by sequencing in a study of control samples from healthy donors and cancer patients. Here immunoSEQ multiplex PCR was the method, and the copy in TCRdb shows in-frame clones only, minus some. The profile shows 50,000 or so clones, 85% to 95% of them singletons. The sequencing sample was made of blood. This clonotype originated in a man in his thirties or forties in good health.

CDR3 in DNA: TGTGCCAGCAGCCCAGGGACCCCGCCACCCGGGGAGCTGTTTTTT. Its translation is CASSPGTPPPGELFF. The chain recombines TRBV5-4 with TRBJ2-2, with D tentatively TRBD1 or TRBD2 (5 bases each). The CDR3 extends over 15 amino acids. Germline CDR1 is SGHNT and CDR2 is YYREEE (reference sequence). Trimming left V 4 bases short and J 6 bases short, with 16 bases between. Full variable domain (missing parts from reference TRBV5-4 and TRBJ2-2): ETGVTQSPTHLIKTRGQQVTLRCSSQSGHNTVSWYQQALGQGPQFIFQYYREEENGRGNFPPRFSGLQFPNYSSELNVNALELDDSALYLCASSPGTPPPGELFFGEGSRLTVL.